These 18 T cell receptor beta chains came from one sample sequenced in a study of Graves' ophthalmopathy and Graves' hyperthyroidism. Amplification targeted the TCR beta CDR3 regions, with RNA transcripts as the source material. HTBI-primed first-round RT-PCR preceded second-round multiplex PCR. One entry per CDR3 protein results from TCRdb running MiXCR on the multiplex PCR reads. The sample comprises approximately 500,000 distinct CDR3 sequences, 13% to 15% of which are singletons, and about 10% rests with the top ten. Sample: blood. The receptors were sampled from a woman aged 25 to 39 with Graves' ophthalmopathy.

This clonotype was recorded a few times. CDR3 sequence: CASRTGTNTEAFF. For the CDR3, the DNA is TGCGCCAGCAGAACAGGAACTAACACTGAAGCTTTCTTT. The chain is built from TRBV5-1 and TRBJ1-1, with D perhaps matching TRBD1 (5 bases). Trimming shortened V by 5 bases and J by 2 bases, and 10 bases separated the two germline ends. The germline V gene has CDR1 SGHRS and CDR2 YFSETQ. CDR3 length: 13 amino acids.

Worth noting for this clonotype: This may be a read error, as it is one base from a much larger clone. V is TRBV7-3 and J is TRBJ2-3; D is unresolved. Between the trimmed V and J ends, which lost 6 bases and 4 bases, there was a span of 11 bases. The CDR3 consists of 13 residues. CDR1 and CDR2 from the germline V gene are SGHTA and FQGTGA. The CDR3 DNA sequence: TGTGCCAGCAGTCACCATGCTCCAGATACGCAGTATTTT. It specifies CASSHHAPDTQYF.

This clonotype was observed a handful of times. The V gene is TRBV12-3 or TRBV12-4, the J gene TRBJ2-1, with 12 bases matching TRBD2. The CDR3 length is 15 residues. The junction had 4 bases not matched to a gene; V was cut back by 3 bases and J by 7 bases. CDR3 DNA: TGTGCCAGCAGTTTTAAACTAGCGGGAGGAAATGAGCAGTTCTTC. Translated: CASSFKLAGGNEQFF.

The chain links TRBV19 to TRBJ2-7, with D maybe TRBD2 (5 bases). Trimming pared 3 bases from V and 2 bases from J, leaving 17 bases between. The germline V gene encodes CDR1 LNHDA and CDR2 SQIVND (reference sequence). The CDR3 covers 16 residues. CDR3 nucleotide sequence: TGTGCCAGTAGTATCGGGATGGGAAGACTTACCTACGAGCAGTACTTC. Residues: CASSIGMGRLTYEQYF. The whole variable domain, remainder taken from reference TRBV19 and TRBJ2-7, is DGGITQSPKYLFRKEGQNVTLSCEQNLNHDAMYWYRQDPGQGLRLIYYSQIVNDFQKGDIAEGYSVSREKKESFPLTVTSAQKNPTAFYLCASSIGMGRLTYEQYFGPGTRLTVT.

This clonotype has at least ten counts. The V and J genes are TRBV12-5 and TRBJ2-5; D unclear. The V end was cut by 2 bases, the J end by 3 bases, with 4 bases between. Germline CDR1 and CDR2: LGHNT and FRNRAP. The CDR3 has 12 residues. The DNA for the CDR3 is TGTGCTAGTGGTTTGTTTGAAGAGACCCAGTACTTC. It specifies CASGLFEETQYF.

This clonotype was recorded at least ten times. V usage is TRBV15 and J usage is TRBJ1-2; D gene uncertain. Germline values: CDR1 LNHNV, CDR2 YYDKDF (reference sequence). Deletions cut 0 bases from V and 8 bases from J, with 10 bases between. The CDR3 consists of 13 residues. The CDR3 is CATSRDMGTGYTF. CDR3 bases: TGTGCCACCAGCAGAGATATGGGTACCGGCTACACCTTC. The variable domain in full, with the rest retrieved from reference TRBV15 and TRBJ1-2, is DAMVIQNPRYQVTQFGKPVTLSCSQTLNHNVMYWYQQKSSQAPKLLFHYYDKDFNNEADTPDNFQSRRPNTSFCFLDIRSPGLGDTAMYLCATSRDMGTGYTFGSGTRLTVV.

A note on this clonotype: A single base separates this from a much larger clone, so it may be a read error. The conserved final phenylalanine or tryptophan is absent from the CDR3, which likely points to a read error. This sequence joins TRBV2 and TRBJ2-6; D is undetermined. CDR1 and CDR2 (germline): SNHLY, FYNNEI. V gave up 6 bases and J gave up 0 bases, with 9 bases separating them. The CDR3 is made up of 15 amino acids. Here the CDR3 DNA reads TGTGCCAGCAGCCACGAAAGCTCTGGGGCCAACGTCCTGACTGTC. It codes for CASSHESSGANVLTV.

This clonotype has more than one count but fewer than ten. This CDR3 reads CASVEREDTEAFF. The CDR3 DNA is TGCGCCAGTGTGGAGAGGGAGGACACTGAAGCTTTCTTT. This rearrangement joins TRBV5-1 to TRBJ1-1; no definite D call. V lost 8 bases and J 3 bases, leaving 14 bases between the germline ends. The CDR3 runs to 13 residues. From germline, CDR1 is SGHRS and CDR2 YFSETQ.

This clonotype was recorded at least ten times. CDR3 DNA: TGTGCCAGTGGCCGACAGGGCGGCACTGAAGCTTTCTTT. Translating it yields CASGRQGGTEAFF. The V call is TRBV19, the J call TRBJ1-1, with TRBD1 matching 7 bases. With 8 bases clipped from V and 4 bases from J, the junction kept 7 bases outside the gene matches. The CDR3 runs to 13 residues. The germline gives CDR1 LNHDA, CDR2 SQIVND (reference sequence).

In its sample, this clonotype was seen a few times. The chain joins TRBV19 to TRBJ1-5; TRBD1 might be the D (5 bases). The CDR3 is made up of 15 amino acids. The germline CDR1 and CDR2 sequences are LNHDA and SQIVND (reference sequence). Trimming pared 6 bases from V and 0 bases from J, leaving 12 bases between. DNA of the CDR3: TGTGCCAGTAGGCCGTGGGGGGATAGCAATCAGCCCCAGCATTTT. It encodes CASRPWGDSNQPQHF.

There are a few counts of this clonotype. This may arise from a read error, as a much more abundant clone is one base away. V usage is TRBV20-1 and J usage is TRBJ1-2, with a possible D match to TRBD1 (5 bases). The CDR3 runs 11 residues. Germline values: CDR1 DFQATT, CDR2 SNEGSKA (reference sequence). V shed 5 bases and J shed 7 bases, with 11 bases lying between them. CDR3 nucleotide sequence: TGCAGTGCTGACTACAGGATTGGCTACACCTTC. It translates to CSADYRIGYTF.

The chain joins TRBV7-6 to TRBJ1-1; possible D gene TRBD1, 5 bases. The CDR3 totals 11 residues. Per germline, CDR1 SGHVS and CDR2 FNYEAQ. V lost 4 bases, J lost 11 bases, and 11 bases lay in between. The CDR3 region is CASSSGLRAFF. DNA of the CDR3: TGTGCCAGCAGCTCGGGGCTGCGGGCTTTCTTT.

This clonotype was seen repeatedly, ten times or more. The CDR3 region has the DNA TGTGCCAGCAGTGCGGACAGAGGGTTCGATCAGCCCCAGCATTTT. Amino acid sequence: CASSADRGFDQPQHF. This sequence joins TRBV2 and TRBJ1-5, with D possibly being TRBD1 (6 bases). The germline V gene encodes CDR1 SNHLY and CDR2 FYNNEI. V lost 4 bases and J 5 bases, leaving 15 bases between the germline ends. This CDR3 has 15 residues.

This clonotype was recorded a few times. V and J are TRBV29-1 and TRBJ1-2; D is unresolved. Germline V gives CDR1 SQVTM, CDR2 ANQGSEA. Trimming pared 5 bases from V and 0 bases from J, leaving 13 bases between. This CDR3 region has 14 residues. The CDR3 sequence is CSVSTGPTNYGYTF. DNA for the CDR3: TGCAGCGTTTCTACCGGGCCTACTAACTATGGCTACACCTTC.

Many counts were recorded for this clonotype. The chain combines TRBV12-3 or TRBV12-4 with TRBJ1-1; D not certain. The CDR3 loop spans 15 amino acids. Between the trimmed V and J ends, which lost 1 base and 2 bases, there was a span of 11 bases. CDR3 sequence: CASSLEVRYNTEAFF. The CDR3 DNA follows: TGTGCCAGCAGTTTAGAGGTCAGATACAACACTGAAGCTTTCTTT.

This clonotype was recorded many times. This sequence joins TRBV6-2 or TRBV6-3 and TRBJ1-2; D remains unclear. CDR1 is MNHEY and CDR2 is SVGEGT in the germline V gene. The CDR3 is 12 amino acids. V lost 2 bases and J 11 bases, leaving 12 bases between the germline ends. The CDR3 coding sequence is TGTGCCAGCAGTTACCCCTCCCCTTGGTACACCTTC. The encoded protein is CASSYPSPWYTF.

This clonotype showed up many times. The rearrangement links TRBV7-3 to TRBJ2-2, with 7 bases identical to TRBD2. Germline V gene sequence: CDR1 SGHTA, CDR2 FQGTGA. The CDR3 extends over 15 amino acids. J lost 8 bases, V lost 0 bases, and 6 bases had no gene match. The CDR3 bases are TGTGCCAGCAGCTTAACGCTAGCGGCTGGTGGGGAGCTGTTTTTT. It specifies CASSLTLAAGGELFF. Variable domain in full (rest from reference TRBV7-3 and TRBJ2-2): GAGVSQTPSNKVTEKGKYVELRCDPISGHTALYWYRQSLGQGPEFLIYFQGTGAADDSGLPNDRFFAVRPEGSVSTLKIQRTERGDSAVYLCASSLTLAAGGELFFGEGSRLTVL.

This clonotype was observed many times. The chain has TRBV11-3 and TRBJ2-4; D gene uncertain. CDR1 is SGHNT, CDR2 YENEEA, per germline. The CDR3 contains 16 residues. Trimming shortened V by 2 bases and J by 3 bases, and 14 bases separated the two germline ends. The CDR3 is CASSLPQWFVKNIQYF. The CDR3 nucleotides read TGTGCCAGCAGCTTACCCCAGTGGTTCGTCAAAAACATTCAGTACTTC.